This TCR beta chain was documented in a study of cytomegalovirus exposure and HLA in healthy donors. The PCR employed 60 Vbeta primers together with 13 Jbeta primers. The data were produced by immunoSEQ multiplex PCR, yet TCRdb's version contains in-frame clones alone and is incomplete. The sample lists around 91,000 clones; 64% were seen once. Germline V gives CDR1 MNHNS, CDR2 SASEGT. The CDR3 spans 13 residues. V lost 4 bases and J lost 7, with 11 bases in between. Study-wide points: The later analysis indicated that the majority of CMV-associated TCR beta chains appeared HLA-restricted. In a later analysis, roughly 17,000 TCR beta sequences were associated with HLA alleles at 0.05 false discovery rate.

About this clone: Its antigen remains unknown. This CDR3 is also generated by other DNA sequences in the sample.

The source material was PBMCs. The receptor was derived from a man in his fifties or sixties in good health and CMV-seronegative. V and J are TRBV6-1 and TRBJ1-5; D is uncertain. CDR3 sequence reads: CASSVGQPQPQHF. The CDR3 DNA is TGTGCCAGCAGTGTCGGTCAACCACAGCCCCAGCATTTT.